The 10 T cell receptor beta chains below all came from one sample that was sequenced in a study of T cell repertoires in cytomegalovirus infection. TCRdb re-analysed the reads in MiXCR, keeping a single row per CDR3 protein. There are 830,000 or so distinct CDR3 sequences in the sample; 30% to 35% occur only once, and around 12% lies in the top ten. Antigens of these TCRs are unknown. Sequenced here: cultured CD8+ T cells from PBMCs, sampled from culture after CMV antigen stimulation. These receptors came from a human donor in good health (CMV status not recorded). Some clones in this sample may be carry-over from other donors' samples.

The chain is built from TRBV2 and TRBJ1-5; D possibly corresponds to TRBD1 (5 bases). Trimming stripped 8 bases from V and 5 bases from J, with 10 bases between. The CDR3 is made up of 12 amino acids. Germline lookup yields CDR1 SNHLY and CDR2 FYNNEI. CDR3 region: CASGGFDQPQHF. CDR3 DNA sequence: TGTGCCAGCGGGGGTTTCGATCAGCCCCAGCATTTT.

This chain connects TRBV20-1 to TRBJ2-7; D call uncertain. The V end lost 6 bases, the J end lost 3 bases, and 15 bases lay between the germline ends. Germline CDR1 is DFQATT and CDR2 is SNEGSKA (reference sequence). CDR3 length: 13 amino acids. The CDR3 loop is CSARAPGLYEQYF. The CDR3 nucleotides read TGCAGTGCCCGAGCCCCTGGGCTCTACGAGCAGTACTTC.

This clonotype was seen a handful of times. The rearrangement joins TRBV10-3 to TRBJ1-2, with TRBD1 matching 8 bases. Per germline, CDR1 ENHRY and CDR2 SYGVKD. The CDR3 consists of 12 residues. V lost 10 bases to trimming and J lost 4 bases; unmatched junction nucleotides: 5. The CDR3 DNA reads as TGTGCCACCGACAGGGGAAGCTATGGCTACACCTTC. Its translation: CATDRGSYGYTF.

This clonotype has a single count. The J gene is TRBJ1-1, the V gene TRBV12-5; tentatively, D is TRBD1 (6 bases). The CDR3 is 14 residues long. Germline V gene data show CDR1 as LGHNT and CDR2 as FRNRAP. V lost 0 bases, J lost 6 bases, and 11 bases lay in between. The CDR3 reads CASGLVPGDPEAFF. Written as DNA, the CDR3 is TGTGCTAGTGGTTTGGTACCAGGGGACCCTGAAGCTTTCTTT. The full variable domain, rest sourced from reference TRBV12-5 and TRBJ1-1, is DARVTQTPRHKVTEMGQEVTMRCQPILGHNTVFWYRQTMMQGLELLAYFRNRAPLDDSGMPKDRFSAEMPDATLATLKIQPSEPRDSAVYFCASGLVPGDPEAFFGQGTRLTVV.

This sequence joins TRBV6-5 and TRBJ2-3; possibly TRBD1 for D (7 bases). The germline V and J ends were trimmed by 5 bases and 1 base, with 13 bases remaining between them. In germline, CDR1 is MNHEY, CDR2 SVGAGI. The CDR3 spans 15 residues. CDR3 in DNA: TGTGCCAGCAGTGCTCAGGGGGGCCGCACAGATACGCAGTATTTT. This encodes CASSAQGGRTDTQYF.

The V gene is TRBV14, the J gene TRBJ2-1, with D tentatively TRBD1 (6 bases). Trimming pared 3 bases from V and 2 bases from J, leaving 11 bases between. CDR1 is SGHDN and CDR2 is FVKESK in the germline V gene. This CDR3 comprises 15 residues. The chain's CDR3 is CASSHDRMTYNEQFF. The CDR3, as DNA: TGTGCCAGCAGCCACGACAGGATGACCTACAATGAGCAGTTCTTC.

V and J are TRBV24-1 and TRBJ1-1; 9 nucleotides match TRBD1. CDR3 size: 19 residues. The V and J ends lost 3 bases and 2 bases, in that order; junction bases with no gene match: 15. The germline CDR1 and CDR2 sequences are KGHDR and SFDVKD. CDR3 amino acids: CATSDTPPPGQGSNTEAFF. CDR3 coding DNA: TGTGCCACCAGTGATACCCCACCCCCGGGACAGGGATCCAACACTGAAGCTTTCTTT.

A few counts support this clonotype. The rearrangement uses TRBV12-5 and TRBJ1-1, with a tentative D call TRBD1 (6 bases). This CDR3 spans 12 amino acids. Germline V gene sequence: CDR1 LGHNT, CDR2 FRNRAP. Trimming took off 9 bases at V and 5 bases at J, with 13 bases between the two ends. The CDR3: CASQTGRTEAFF. The CDR3, as DNA: TGTGCTAGCCAAACAGGGAGGACTGAAGCTTTCTTT.

The CDR3 sequence: CASSQEQAPVFDSPLHF. CDR3 coding DNA: TGTGCCAGCAGCCAAGAGCAAGCCCCCGTTTTTGATTCACCCCTCCACTTT. The chain links TRBV3-1 to TRBJ1-6, with D hard to call. V was clipped by 0 bases and J by 8 bases, with 17 bases between them. In germline, CDR1 is LGHDT, CDR2 YNNKEL (reference sequence). This CDR3 region has 17 residues.

There are a few counts of this clonotype. J is TRBJ1-5 and V is TRBV2; D is possibly TRBD1 (5 bases). The length of the CDR3 is 16 residues. Germline V gene lookup returns CDR1 SNHLY and CDR2 FYNNEI. V lost 1 base and J 3 bases, leaving 13 bases between the germline ends. The CDR3 region has the DNA TGTGCCAGCAGTGAAGATCCAGGGCTTTTCAATCAGCCCCAGCATTTT. It codes for CASSEDPGLFNQPQHF.